The entry below gives a single T cell receptor (beta chain) sequence along with its context. 60 Vbeta and 13 Jbeta primers were used in PCR. Produced via immunoSEQ multiplex PCR; TCRdb's table is partial and in-frame only. The sample contains over 80,000 clones, approximately 80% of which appear only once. This record comes from a study of cytomegalovirus exposure and HLA in healthy donors. V was clipped by 8 bases and J by 8 bases, with 10 bases between them. CDR1 and CDR2 (germline): MDHEN, SYDVKM. CDR3 length: 11 amino acids. V and J are TRBV28 and TRBJ2-1; D gene ambiguous. What was sequenced was PBMCs. This sequence originates from a woman aged 35 to 49 in good health and CMV-seronegative. The CDR3 DNA reads as TGTGCCAGCGGAGTGGGTTATGAGCAGTTCTTC. This codes for CASGVGYEQFF.